The 28 T cell receptor beta chains reported below all come from one sample, sequenced in a study of OX40 agonist ivuxolimab in advanced cancers. Only in-frame clones appear in the TCRdb table, and some are missing; sequencing was by immunoSEQ multiplex PCR. The sample includes roughly 23,000 clones, around 84% of them seen just once. Source: CD4+ or CD8+ T cells sorted from blood, taken in a trial of the OX40 agonist ivuxolimab. These receptors originate from an adult with an advanced solid tumor such as melanoma, head and neck, liver or kidney cancer.

The chain carries TRBV6-6 and TRBJ2-7, with 7 bases fitting TRBD1. V shed 5 bases and J 2 bases; nucleotides not matched to a gene: 3. Germline V gene lookup returns CDR1 MNHNY and CDR2 SVGAGI (reference sequence). The CDR3 consists of 13 residues. CDR3 DNA sequence: TGTGCCAGCAGTCTCGACAGGGCCTACGAGCAGTACTTC. Translating gives CASSLDRAYEQYF.

V usage is TRBV9 and J usage is TRBJ2-5; D is uncertain. V was cut by 4 bases and J by 0 bases, with 10 bases left in between. CDR1 is SGDLS, CDR2 YYNGEE, per germline. CDR3 size: 14 residues. The CDR3 is CASSSSAHQETQYF. The CDR3 DNA sequence: TGTGCCAGCAGCTCATCGGCTCACCAAGAGACCCAGTACTTC.

This chain connects TRBV4-1 to TRBJ2-7; TRBD1 agrees at 9 bases. The length of the CDR3 is 16 residues. J gave up 2 bases and V 1 base, and 6 bases lay outside the gene matches. Germline V CDR1 and CDR2: MGHRA, YSYEKL. This CDR3 reads CASSQGWTGDPYEQYF. DNA for the CDR3: TGCGCCAGCAGCCAAGGTTGGACAGGGGACCCCTACGAGCAGTACTTC.

This rearrangement joins TRBV4-1 to TRBJ2-7; D is uncertain. CDR1 and CDR2 from the germline V gene are MGHRA and YSYEKL. Trimming removed 1 base at V and 3 bases at J, with 7 bases between. The CDR3 is made up of 13 amino acids. CDR3 residues: CASSQGRFYEQYF. CDR3 nucleotides: TGCGCCAGCAGCCAAGGACGTTTCTACGAGCAGTACTTC.

This rearrangement joins TRBV27 to TRBJ2-7, with D perhaps matching TRBD1 or TRBD2 (5 bases each). V lost 4 bases and J lost 0, with 7 bases in between. Germline CDR1 and CDR2: MNHEY and SMNVEV (reference sequence). The CDR3 consists of 13 residues. CDR3 nucleotides: TGTGCCAGCAGTTGGGGGAGCTCCTACGAGCAGTACTTC. Its translation: CASSWGSSYEQYF.

The chain employs TRBV2 and TRBJ1-1; D might be TRBD1 (6 bases). Trimming cost V 4 bases and J 3 bases, with 12 bases left between them. Germline CDR1 is SNHLY and CDR2 is FYNNEI. The CDR3 runs 14 residues. Here the CDR3 reads CASSGRGAYTEAFF. CDR3 DNA: TGTGCCAGCAGTGGACGGGGGGCTTACACTGAAGCTTTCTTT.

V and J are TRBV7-9 and TRBJ2-3; TRBD2 matches 10 bases. Germline CDR1 is SEHNR and CDR2 is FQNEAQ (reference sequence). The junction had 3 bases not matched to a gene; V was cut back by 1 base and J by 2 bases. The CDR3 is 16 residues long. The CDR3 loop is CASSLGLAGSTDTQYF. DNA for the CDR3: TGTGCCAGCAGCTTAGGACTAGCGGGCTCCACAGATACGCAGTATTTT.

This clone came up once. The rearrangement joins TRBV9 to TRBJ2-7, with TRBD1 identical over 10 bases. The ends lost 3 bases at V and 9 bases at J; junction bases unmatched: 12. Per germline, CDR1 SGDLS and CDR2 YYNGEE. The CDR3 totals 15 residues. CDR3 sequence (DNA): TGTGCCAGCAGCGGAACCGGGACAGGGGTGGGGGTGCAGTACTTC. The encoded protein is CASSGTGTGVGVQYF.

The rearrangement links TRBV9 to TRBJ2-7, with TRBD1 identical over 7 bases. Germline V gene sequence: CDR1 SGDLS, CDR2 YYNGEE. This CDR3 is 15 amino acids long. J was trimmed by 5 bases and V by 2 bases; bases with no gene match: 10. CDR3 coding DNA: TGTGCCAGCAGCGTCTCTGGAAGGGGGCGCGACGAGCAGTACTTC. This encodes CASSVSGRGRDEQYF.

The rearrangement uses TRBV6-5 and TRBJ1-1; D is uncertain. Trimming left V 6 bases short and J 12 bases short, with 23 bases between. From germline, CDR1 is MNHEY and CDR2 SVGAGI. This CDR3 region has 14 residues. Here the CDR3 DNA reads TGTGCCAGCAGAAGGACGGCTAGTCTCGAACCTACTTTCTTT. Protein product: CASRRTASLEPTFF.

The chain has TRBV13 and TRBJ1-1, with TRBD1 as a possible D gene (5 bases). V was cut by 0 bases and J by 3 bases, with 8 bases left in between. The CDR3 has 14 residues. Germline-derived CDR1 and CDR2 are PRHDT and FYEKMQ (reference sequence). As DNA, the CDR3 is TGTGCCAGCAGCTTAGGGGGGCCGGACACTGAAGCTTTCTTT. It is translated as CASSLGGPDTEAFF.

The chain uses TRBV10-3 and TRBJ2-5; possible D gene TRBD2, 5 bases. The V end lost 6 bases, the J end lost 5 bases, and 13 bases lay between the germline ends. Germline V gene lookup returns CDR1 ENHRY and CDR2 SYGVKD. CDR3 length equals 13 residues. The CDR3 DNA reads as TGTGCCATCAGGGAACTAGTTGGGGAGACCCAGTACTTC. Its protein product is CAIRELVGETQYF.

Judged by abundance, this clone is medium-sized. This sequence joins TRBV7-8 and TRBJ2-3, with D possibly matching TRBD2 (6 bases). V was pared by 5 bases and J by 4 bases, with 10 bases between. The CDR3 has 13 amino acids. Germline lookup yields CDR1 SGHVS and CDR2 FQNEAQ. The CDR3 here is CASSLLASDTQYF. CDR3 DNA: TGTGCCAGCAGCCTACTAGCCTCAGATACGCAGTATTTT.

V and J are TRBV4-1 and TRBJ2-5; D is perhaps TRBD2 (6 bases). V was shortened by 4 bases and J by 2 bases, with 20 bases between the two germline ends. Germline assignment: CDR1 MGHRA and CDR2 YSYEKL. This CDR3 contains 17 residues. Here the CDR3 DNA reads TGCGCCAGCAGCCCGGGGGTCAGGGAGCCCACTCAAGAGACCCAGTACTTC. Translated, it gives CASSPGVREPTQETQYF.

The rearrangement links TRBV7-9 to TRBJ2-7; D remains ambiguous. Germline-derived CDR1 and CDR2 are SEHNR and FQNEAQ (reference sequence). V was shortened by 5 bases and J by 2 bases, with 10 bases between the two germline ends. The CDR3 runs to 13 residues. The DNA for the CDR3 is TGTGCCAGCAGCGAAGGTCAGGCCTACGAGCAGTACTTC. Its protein is CASSEGQAYEQYF.

This rearrangement joins TRBV7-9 to TRBJ2-1; 10 positions agree with TRBD2. The V segment lost 11 bases and the J segment 0 bases; nucleotides outside the gene matches: 7. Germline CDR1 SEHNR, CDR2 FQNEAQ (reference sequence). This CDR3 spans 15 amino acids. The CDR3 region is CAARTSGYSYNEQFF. CDR3 sequence (DNA): TGTGCCGCTCGGACTAGCGGATACTCCTACAATGAGCAGTTCTTC.

V usage is TRBV6-1 and J usage is TRBJ2-7; D unresolved. V dropped 2 bases and J dropped 1 base, with 15 bases sitting between them. From germline, CDR1 is MNHNS and CDR2 SASEGT. The CDR3 extends over 16 amino acids. This CDR3 is CASSEIEFYTSYEQYF. In DNA, the CDR3 is TGTGCCAGCAGTGAAATAGAGTTTTATACATCCTACGAGCAGTACTTC.

By sample fraction, this clone is medium-sized. This chain links TRBV7-3 with TRBJ2-1, with D perhaps TRBD1 or TRBD2 (6 bases each). The V gene's germline CDR1 is SGHTA and CDR2 FQGTGA. The germline V and J ends were trimmed by 2 bases and 5 bases, with 16 bases remaining between them. This CDR3 is built from 16 residues. CDR3 loop: CASSLDGGHGDNEQFF. DNA for the CDR3: TGTGCCAGCAGCTTAGACGGGGGCCATGGGGACAATGAGCAGTTCTTC.

The chain combines TRBV5-6 with TRBJ2-5, with D possibly TRBD2 on 6 matching bases. The CDR3 runs 14 residues. The V end lost 0 bases, the J end lost 6 bases, and 12 bases lay between the germline ends. Germline V gene data show CDR1 as SGHDT and CDR2 as YYEEEE. Here the CDR3 DNA reads TGTGCCAGCAGCTTGGCCGCGGGGAAGAAGACCCAGTACTTC. Its translation is CASSLAAGKKTQYF.

The chain recombines TRBV27 with TRBJ1-2; 9 bases are a match to TRBD1. After removal of 3 bases from V and 6 bases from J, the junction contained 5 bases not matched to a gene. The CDR3 contains 14 residues. Per germline, CDR1 MNHEY and CDR2 SMNVEV (reference sequence). CDR3 bases: TGTGCCAGCAGTTTGCGGGACAGGGCTAATGGCTACACCTTC. Amino acid sequence: CASSLRDRANGYTF.

The chain carries TRBV5-1 and TRBJ2-3, with TRBD1 as a possible D gene (5 bases). The CDR3 is 16 residues long. Germline-derived CDR1 and CDR2 are SGHRS and YFSETQ. Trimming left V 0 bases short and J 4 bases short, with 15 bases between. DNA for the CDR3: TGCGCCAGCAGCTTGGACTTAGACAGTGAGGCAGATACGCAGTATTTT. It is translated as CASSLDLDSEADTQYF. Full variable domain (remainder filled in from reference TRBV5-1 and TRBJ2-3): KAGVTQTPRYLIKTRGQQVTLSCSPISGHRSVSWYQQTPGQGLQFLFEYFSETQRNKGNFPGRFSGRQFSNSRSEMNVSTLELGDSALYLCASSLDLDSEADTQYFGPGTRLTVL.

Within the sample, this clone is hyperexpanded. The J gene is TRBJ2-7, the V gene TRBV7-8; D call uncertain. CDR1 is SGHVS, CDR2 FQNEAQ, per germline. CDR3 length: 13 residues. The germline V and J ends were trimmed by 5 bases and 2 bases, with 10 bases remaining between them. CDR3 loop: CASSEGQAYEQYF. The CDR3 bases are TGTGCCAGCAGCGAAGGTCAGGCCTACGAGCAGTACTTC. The full variable domain, in which reference TRBV7-8 and TRBJ2-7 provide the parts outside the CDR3, is GAGVSQSPRYKVAKRGQDVALRCDPISGHVSLFWYQQALGQGPEFLTYFQNEAQLDKSGLPSDRFFAERPEGSVSTLKIQRTQQEDSAVYLCASSEGQAYEQYFGPGTRLTVT.

The CDR3 loop reads CASSIGAGEAFF. In DNA form, the CDR3 reads TGTGCCAGTAGTATTGGGGCAGGAGAAGCTTTCTTT. The chain is built from TRBV19 and TRBJ1-1, with a tentative D call TRBD1 (5 bases). CDR3 size: 12 residues. Per germline, CDR1 LNHDA and CDR2 SQIVND (reference sequence). V was trimmed by 3 bases and J by 8 bases, leaving 10 bases between them.

The rearrangement uses TRBV7-9 and TRBJ2-3; a possible D gene is TRBD1 (8 bases). With 4 bases removed from V and 10 bases from J, the gap between germline ends came to 21 bases. Germline assignment: CDR1 SEHNR and CDR2 FQNEAQ (reference sequence). This CDR3 contains 15 residues. This CDR3 is CASSSPDREGLAQYF. CDR3 bases: TGTGCCAGCAGCTCGCCGGACAGGGAGGGTTTGGCGCAGTATTTT. The whole variable domain, filled in from reference TRBV7-9 and TRBJ2-3, reads DTGVSQNPRHKITKRGQNVTFRCDPISEHNRLYWYRQTLGQGPEFLTYFQNEAQLEKSRLLSDRFSAERPKGSFSTLEIQRTEQGDSAMYLCASSSPDREGLAQYFGPGTRLTVL.

The chain has TRBV6-5 and TRBJ2-1; D gene unclear. The germline V and J ends were trimmed by 3 bases and 4 bases, with 13 bases remaining between them. This CDR3 region has 15 residues. Germline CDR1 MNHEY, CDR2 SVGAGI. CDR3 protein: CASSYTVGLYNEQFF. CDR3 coding DNA: TGTGCCAGCAGTTATACGGTAGGCCTTTACAATGAGCAGTTCTTC.

The gene calls are TRBV2 and TRBJ1-5; D gene uncertain. Germline V gene sequence: CDR1 SNHLY, CDR2 FYNNEI. The CDR3 contains 12 residues. Trimming removed 1 base at V and 15 bases at J, with 13 bases between. In DNA form, the CDR3 reads TGTGCCAGCAGTGAAGTGGACGGTAGTGGGCATTTT. This gives the protein CASSEVDGSGHF.

The V gene is TRBV27, the J gene TRBJ2-7; 8 nucleotides agree with TRBD1. Germline V gene lookup returns CDR1 MNHEY and CDR2 SMNVEV (reference sequence). After removal of 7 bases from V and 0 bases from J, the junction contained 8 bases not matched to a gene. The length of the CDR3 is 15 residues. This chain's CDR3 is CASTPGQDSSYEQYF. DNA of the CDR3: TGTGCCAGCACCCCGGGACAGGATAGCTCCTACGAGCAGTACTTC.

The chain joins TRBV9 to TRBJ2-5; D unclear. Germline CDR1 is SGDLS and CDR2 is YYNGEE. The V and J ends lost 0 bases and 4 bases respectively, with 10 bases between them. The CDR3 length is 14 residues. The DNA for the CDR3 is TGTGCCAGCAGCGTAGATGGTAGCCTAGAGACCCAGTACTTC. Its translation is CASSVDGSLETQYF.